This passage covers 21 T cell receptor beta chains from one sample sequenced in a study of cytomegalovirus exposure and HLA in healthy donors. Sequencing used immunoSEQ multiplex PCR; TCRdb keeps in-frame clones, though not all of them. Seen here are tens of thousands of clones, 96% observed once, and the top ten hold 0.78%. Sequences were obtained from PBMCs. The source of these receptors is a man in his late teens or twenties in good health and CMV-seronegative.

This clone was seen once. The CDR3 DNA reads TGCAGCGTTGAAGATCGGTTTGCGGGAGGCTACACCTTC. It yields the protein CSVEDRFAGGYTF. The chain joins TRBV29-1 to TRBJ1-2; D is unresolved. This CDR3 region has 13 residues. Germline V gene sequence: CDR1 SQVTM, CDR2 ANQGSEA. V was trimmed by 0 bases and J by 8 bases, leaving 13 bases between them.

The V gene is TRBV19, the J gene TRBJ1-2; 7 bases match TRBD1. The V gene's germline CDR1 is LNHDA and CDR2 SQIVND (reference sequence). The V and J ends lost 7 bases and 7 bases, in that order; junction bases with no gene match: 12. The CDR3 is 14 residues long. CDR3 in DNA: TGTGCCAGTACCCAGGGACAGTCGCAGGGTGGCTACACCTTC. Protein product: CASTQGQSQGGYTF.

The chain recombines TRBV5-4 with TRBJ2-3, with D perhaps matching TRBD2 (6 bases). Germline CDR1 and CDR2: SGHNT and YYREEE (reference sequence). This CDR3 has 15 residues. The germline V and J ends were trimmed by 3 bases and 4 bases, with 15 bases remaining between them. Here the CDR3 reads CASSYPTPGADTQYF. CDR3 in DNA: TGTGCCAGCAGCTATCCGACTCCGGGGGCAGATACGCAGTATTTT.

The chain couples TRBV20-1 to TRBJ2-1, with a tentative D call TRBD2 (6 bases). CDR1 is DFQATT and CDR2 is SNEGSKA in the germline V gene (reference sequence). V shed 6 bases and J shed 11 bases, with 14 bases lying between them. The length of the CDR3 is 11 residues. CDR3 in amino acids: CSAGGVRQQFF. DNA of the CDR3: TGCAGTGCGGGAGGAGTTCGTCAGCAGTTCTTC.

The chain is built from TRBV27 and TRBJ2-1; 8 bases match TRBD2. V was clipped by 3 bases and J by 7 bases; unmatched bases: 17. The CDR3 length is 18 residues. Germline CDR1 is MNHEY and CDR2 is SMNVEV (reference sequence). This CDR3 reads CASSFLPPGTRLRNEQFF. Written as DNA, the CDR3 is TGTGCCAGCAGTTTCCTCCCGCCCGGGACTAGACTTCGAAATGAGCAGTTCTTC.

This sequence joins TRBV5-6 and TRBJ1-2; the D is unclear. This CDR3 is 14 amino acids long. Trimming took 3 bases from V and 6 from J, leaving 15 bases between them. Germline V gene data show CDR1 as SGHDT and CDR2 as YYEEEE. In DNA, the CDR3 is TGTGCCAGCAGCTCCCTTGGTCCGGGAAATGGCTACACCTTC. Amino acid sequence: CASSSLGPGNGYTF.

The chain employs TRBV5-1 and TRBJ2-7; no firm D call. The V gene's germline CDR1 is SGHRS and CDR2 YFSETQ. This CDR3 is 14 amino acids long. V lost 0 bases and J 2 bases, leaving 9 bases between the germline ends. CDR3 region: CASSLGITTYEQYF. CDR3 DNA: TGCGCCAGCAGCTTGGGAATAACTACCTACGAGCAGTACTTC.

The CDR3, as DNA: TGTGCCAGCAGTTCCCCAGGTTCCCCTGGGACAGATACGCAGTATTTT. It translates to CASSSPGSPGTDTQYF. This sequence joins TRBV28 and TRBJ2-3; D is undetermined. Trimming took off 4 bases at V and 3 bases at J, with 17 bases between the two ends. The germline CDR1 and CDR2 sequences are MDHEN and SYDVKM. The CDR3 length is 16 residues.

The chain has TRBV5-4 and TRBJ1-4; TRBD1 matches 9 bases. Trimming at V came to 5 bases and at J to 10 bases, leaving 6 bases not matched to a gene. The CDR3 sequence is 13 residues long. Germline V gene sequence: CDR1 SGHNT, CDR2 YYREEE (reference sequence). The DNA of the CDR3 is TGTGCCAGCAGGGACAGGGGTGTGGGAAAACTGTTTTTT. Amino acids: CASRDRGVGKLFF. The full variable domain, with the rest looked up from reference TRBV5-4 and TRBJ1-4, is ETGVTQSPTHLIKTRGQQVTLRCSSQSGHNTVSWYQQALGQGPQFIFQYYREEENGRGNFPPRFSGLQFPNYSSELNVNALELDDSALYLCASRDRGVGKLFFGSGTQLSVL.

The chain combines TRBV5-5 with TRBJ2-7; TRBD2 might be the D (5 bases). Trimming pared 0 bases from V and 6 bases from J, leaving 10 bases between. The CDR3 loop spans 13 amino acids. Germline V gene sequence: CDR1 SGHKS, CDR2 YYEKEE (reference sequence). CDR3 sequence reads: CASSLDLATEQYV. The DNA of the CDR3 is TGTGCCAGCAGCTTGGACCTAGCCACCGAGCAGTACGTC.

The genes are TRBV6-1 and TRBJ2-3; 9 bases are shared with TRBD1. The CDR3 spans 15 residues. Germline V CDR1 and CDR2: MNHNS, SASEGT. The J segment lost 0 bases and the V segment lost 3 bases, leaving 1 base of the junction unmatched. CDR3 sequence (DNA): TGTGCCAGCAGTGACGGACAGGGGAGCACAGATACGCAGTATTTT. Amino acids: CASSDGQGSTDTQYF.

This rearrangement joins TRBV30 to TRBJ1-5, with D perhaps TRBD1 (5 bases). This CDR3 has 16 residues. V was shortened by 5 bases and J by 1 base, with 18 bases between the two germline ends. The germline gives CDR1 GTSNPN, CDR2 SVGIG (reference sequence). CDR3 residues: CAWSLAGLISNQPQHF. The CDR3 bases are TGTGCCTGGTCCCTGGCAGGGCTCATAAGCAATCAGCCCCAGCATTTT.

V usage is TRBV29-1 and J usage is TRBJ2-3; 9 nucleotides match TRBD2. The CDR3 runs 14 residues. With 3 bases clipped from V and 2 bases from J, the junction kept 3 bases outside the gene matches. The germline gives CDR1 SQVTM, CDR2 ANQGSEA. The DNA of the CDR3 is TGCAGCGTTGACCTAGCGGGGATCACAGATACGCAGTATTTT. Its protein is CSVDLAGITDTQYF.

The gene calls are TRBV5-4 and TRBJ1-3; no clear D. Germline CDR1 and CDR2: SGHNT and YYREEE (reference sequence). V dropped 4 bases and J dropped 3 bases, with 20 bases sitting between them. The CDR3 has 17 amino acids. This CDR3 reads CASSHRNSLLHGNTIYF. The CDR3, as DNA: TGTGCCAGCAGCCATCGTAACAGTCTACTCCATGGAAACACCATATATTTT.

The CDR3 is CASSDQAGEGSYEQYF. As DNA, the CDR3 is TGTGCCAGTAGTGACCAAGCGGGAGAGGGGTCCTACGAGCAGTACTTC. The chain employs TRBV19 and TRBJ2-7; 8 bases agree with TRBD2. Germline V gene lookup returns CDR1 LNHDA and CDR2 SQIVND (reference sequence). After removal of 5 bases from V and 1 base from J, the junction contained 10 bases not matched to a gene. This CDR3 is 16 amino acids long.

This sequence joins TRBV10-3 and TRBJ2-5, with 11 bases fitting TRBD2. CDR1 is ENHRY, CDR2 SYGVKD, per germline. Unmatched junction bases numbered 7, after V lost 5 bases and J lost 5 bases. The CDR3 sequence is 15 residues long. The CDR3 bases are TGTGCCATCAGTTTAGCGGGAGGGCCAAGGGAGACCCAGTACTTC. Translation gives CAISLAGGPRETQYF.

This chain joins TRBV5-4 and TRBJ2-3; 11 bases match TRBD2. Germline V gene data show CDR1 as SGHNT and CDR2 as YYREEE (reference sequence). This CDR3 contains 18 residues. With V trimmed by 1 base and J by 4 bases, 11 bases remained unmatched. Written as DNA, the CDR3 is TGTGCCAGCAGCTTGCTGGGGGCTAGCGGGGGGTCTCCAGATACGCAGTATTTT. Amino acid sequence: CASSLLGASGGSPDTQYF. The whole variable domain, remainder taken from reference TRBV5-4 and TRBJ2-3, is ETGVTQSPTHLIKTRGQQVTLRCSSQSGHNTVSWYQQALGQGPQFIFQYYREEENGRGNFPPRFSGLQFPNYSSELNVNALELDDSALYLCASSLLGASGGSPDTQYFGPGTRLTVL.

This chain uses TRBV5-1 with TRBJ2-7; D may be TRBD1 (5 bases). CDR3 length: 15 residues. Germline CDR1 is SGHRS and CDR2 is YFSETQ. The V end was cut by 4 bases, the J end by 1 base, with 15 bases between. DNA of the CDR3: TGCGCCAGCAGCCAGTCGTTCCAGGGATCCTACGAGCAGTACTTC. Amino acids: CASSQSFQGSYEQYF.

This sequence joins TRBV4-1 and TRBJ1-4; D ambiguous. CDR3 length equals 15 residues. Germline CDR1 reads MGHRA; CDR2 reads YSYEKL. Deletions cut 8 bases from V and 8 bases from J, with 21 bases between. CDR3 sequence reads: CASDFAHGSNEKLFF. CDR3 bases: TGCGCCAGCGACTTCGCACATGGTTCCAACGAAAAACTGTTTTTT.

The V call is TRBV18, the J call TRBJ1-1; no reliable D call. This CDR3 has 15 amino acids. V lost 3 bases to trimming and J lost 4 bases, with 15 bases between them. The V gene's germline CDR1 is KGHSH and CDR2 LQKENI. CDR3 protein: CASSPEAGPTTEAFF. For the CDR3, the DNA is TGTGCCAGCTCACCGGAAGCGGGTCCGACCACTGAAGCTTTCTTT.

The chain uses TRBV5-1 and TRBJ1-1, with 7 bases identical to TRBD1. Trimming removed 4 bases from V and 5 bases from J; junction bases left unmatched: 5. CDR3 size: 13 residues. Germline values: CDR1 SGHRS, CDR2 YFSETQ. CDR3 bases: TGCGCCAGCAGCCCTACGACAGGGACTGAAGCTTTCTTT. It yields the protein CASSPTTGTEAFF. The complete variable domain, with remaining parts taken from reference TRBV5-1 and TRBJ1-1, reads KAGVTQTPRYLIKTRGQQVTLSCSPISGHRSVSWYQQTPGQGLQFLFEYFSETQRNKGNFPGRFSGRQFSNSRSEMNVSTLELGDSALYLCASSPTTGTEAFFGQGTRLTVV.